This T cell receptor (beta chain) emerged from a study of T-cell memory formation after mild COVID-19. CDR3 length: 13 residues. Per germline, CDR1 MNHEY and CDR2 SVGAGI. V lost 6 bases, J lost 4 bases, and 5 bases stayed unmatched. TCRdb redid the calling of the 5' RACE reads with MiXCR, one entry per CDR3 protein. The sample yields approximately 250,000 distinct CDR3 sequences, approximately 16% seen once. This clonotype was detected a few times. The sequence was obtained from a man aged 18 to 30 who had mild COVID-19 (a few samples of this study predate the infection). Cell type and time point are not known. The rearrangement uses TRBV6-5 and TRBJ2-5, with 7 nucleotides matching TRBD1. The specimen sequenced was PBMCs or a T cell subset sorted from them (not recorded which). The CDR3 DNA is TGTGCCAGCAGCCATCGGACAGGAGAGACCCAGTACTTC. It encodes CASSHRTGETQYF.